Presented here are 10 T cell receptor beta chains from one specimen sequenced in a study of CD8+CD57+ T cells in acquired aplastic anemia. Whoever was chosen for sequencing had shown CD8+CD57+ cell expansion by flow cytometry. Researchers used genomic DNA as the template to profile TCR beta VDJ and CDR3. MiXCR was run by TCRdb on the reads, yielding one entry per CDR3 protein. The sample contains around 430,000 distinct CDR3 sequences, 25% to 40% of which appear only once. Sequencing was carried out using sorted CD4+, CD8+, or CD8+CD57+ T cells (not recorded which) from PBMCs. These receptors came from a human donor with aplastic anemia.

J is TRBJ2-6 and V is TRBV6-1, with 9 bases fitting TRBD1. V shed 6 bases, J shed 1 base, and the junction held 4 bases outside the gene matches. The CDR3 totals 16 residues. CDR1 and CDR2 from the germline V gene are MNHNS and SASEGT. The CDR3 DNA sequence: TGTGCCAGCAGCGTGACAGGGGGGTCTGGGGCCAACGTCCTGACTTTC. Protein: CASSVTGGSGANVLTF.

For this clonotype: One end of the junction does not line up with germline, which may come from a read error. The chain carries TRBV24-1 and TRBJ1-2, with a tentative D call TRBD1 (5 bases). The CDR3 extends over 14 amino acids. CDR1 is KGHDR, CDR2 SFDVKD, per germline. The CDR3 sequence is CASSYVRALYGYTF. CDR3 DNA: TGTGCCAGCAGTTACGTCAGGGCCCTCTATGGCTACACCTTC.

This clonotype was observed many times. In nucleotides, the CDR3 is TGTGCCAGCAGTTATGGGGCGAGCTCCTACAATGAGCAGTTCTTC. Translated, it gives CASSYGASSYNEQFF. The chain carries TRBV2 and TRBJ2-1, with D possibly TRBD1 on 5 matching bases. Germline lookup yields CDR1 SNHLY and CDR2 FYNNEI. Deletions cut 5 bases from V and 0 bases from J, with 11 bases between. The CDR3 contains 15 residues.

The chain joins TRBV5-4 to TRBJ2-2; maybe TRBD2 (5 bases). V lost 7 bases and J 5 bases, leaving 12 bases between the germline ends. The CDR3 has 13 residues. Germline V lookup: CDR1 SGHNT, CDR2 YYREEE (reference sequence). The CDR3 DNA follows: TGTGCCAGCGTCAAGACGGGGACCGGGGAGCTGTTTTTT. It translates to CASVKTGTGELFF.

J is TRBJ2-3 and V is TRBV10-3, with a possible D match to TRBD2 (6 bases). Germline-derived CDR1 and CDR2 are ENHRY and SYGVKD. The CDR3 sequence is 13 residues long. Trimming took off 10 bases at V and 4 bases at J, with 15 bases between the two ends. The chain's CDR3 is CASRRGNSDTQYF. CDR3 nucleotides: TGTGCCAGCAGGAGGGGCAATTCAGATACGCAGTATTTT.

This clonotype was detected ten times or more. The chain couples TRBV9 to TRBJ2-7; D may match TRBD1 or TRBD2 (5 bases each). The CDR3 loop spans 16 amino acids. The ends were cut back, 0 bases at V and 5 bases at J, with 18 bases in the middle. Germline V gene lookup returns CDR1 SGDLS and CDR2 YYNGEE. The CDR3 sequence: CASSVETRGSLNEQYF. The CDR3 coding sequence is TGTGCCAGCAGCGTAGAGACCCGGGGCTCACTTAACGAGCAGTACTTC.

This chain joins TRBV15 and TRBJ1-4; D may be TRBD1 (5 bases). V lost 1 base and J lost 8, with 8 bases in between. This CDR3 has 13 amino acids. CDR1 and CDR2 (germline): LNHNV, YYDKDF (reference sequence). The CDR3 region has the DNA TGTGCCACCAGCAGAGGTCGGGGGGAAAAACTGTTTTTT. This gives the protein CATSRGRGEKLFF. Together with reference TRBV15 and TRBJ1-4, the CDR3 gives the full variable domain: DAMVIQNPRYQVTQFGKPVTLSCSQTLNHNVMYWYQQKSSQAPKLLFHYYDKDFNNEADTPDNFQSRRPNTSFCFLDIRSPGLGDTAMYLCATSRGRGEKLFFGSGTQLSVL.

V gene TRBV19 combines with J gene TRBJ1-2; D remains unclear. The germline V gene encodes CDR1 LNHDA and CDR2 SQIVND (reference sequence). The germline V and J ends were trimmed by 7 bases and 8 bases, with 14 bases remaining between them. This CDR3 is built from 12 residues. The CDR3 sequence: CASMLAFRGYTF. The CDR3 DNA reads TGTGCCAGTATGTTGGCGTTCCGGGGCTACACCTTC.

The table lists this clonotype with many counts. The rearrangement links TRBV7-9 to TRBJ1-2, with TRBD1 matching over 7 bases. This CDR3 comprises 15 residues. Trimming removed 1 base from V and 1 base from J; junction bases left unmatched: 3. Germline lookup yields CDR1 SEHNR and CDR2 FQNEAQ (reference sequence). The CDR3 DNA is TGTGCCAGCAGCTTAGGCAGGGGGAATAACTATGGCTACACCTTC. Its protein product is CASSLGRGNNYGYTF.

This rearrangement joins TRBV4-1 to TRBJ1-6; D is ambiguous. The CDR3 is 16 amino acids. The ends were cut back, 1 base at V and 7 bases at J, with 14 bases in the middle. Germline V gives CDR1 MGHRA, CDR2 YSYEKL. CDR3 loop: CASSQVVRNYNSPLHF. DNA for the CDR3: TGCGCCAGCAGCCAAGTGGTCAGGAACTACAATTCACCCCTCCACTTT.